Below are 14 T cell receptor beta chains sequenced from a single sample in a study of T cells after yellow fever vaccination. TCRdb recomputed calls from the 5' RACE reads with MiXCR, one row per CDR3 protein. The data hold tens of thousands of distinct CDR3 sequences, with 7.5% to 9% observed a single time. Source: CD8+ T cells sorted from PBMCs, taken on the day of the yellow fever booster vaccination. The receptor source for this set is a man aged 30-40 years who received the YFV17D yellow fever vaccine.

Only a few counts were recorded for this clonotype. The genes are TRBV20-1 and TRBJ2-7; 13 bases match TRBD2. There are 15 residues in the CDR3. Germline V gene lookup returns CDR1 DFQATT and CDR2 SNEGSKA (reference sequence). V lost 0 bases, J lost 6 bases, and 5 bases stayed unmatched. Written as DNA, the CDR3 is TGCAGTGCTAGAGAGAGGACTAGCGGGAGTTCCGAGCAGTACTTC. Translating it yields CSARERTSGSSEQYF.

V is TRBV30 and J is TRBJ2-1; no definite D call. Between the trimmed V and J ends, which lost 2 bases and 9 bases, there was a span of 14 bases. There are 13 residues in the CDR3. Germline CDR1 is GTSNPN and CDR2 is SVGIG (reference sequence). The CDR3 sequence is CAWSPDSRLEQFF. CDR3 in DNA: TGTGCCTGGAGTCCAGACTCCAGACTTGAGCAGTTCTTC.

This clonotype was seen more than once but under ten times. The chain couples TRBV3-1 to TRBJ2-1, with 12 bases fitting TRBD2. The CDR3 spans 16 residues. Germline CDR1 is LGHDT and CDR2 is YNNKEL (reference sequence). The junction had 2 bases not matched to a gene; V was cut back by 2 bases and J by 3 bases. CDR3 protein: CASSQRTSGVYNEQFF. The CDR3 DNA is TGTGCCAGCAGCCAACGGACTAGCGGGGTCTACAATGAGCAGTTCTTC.

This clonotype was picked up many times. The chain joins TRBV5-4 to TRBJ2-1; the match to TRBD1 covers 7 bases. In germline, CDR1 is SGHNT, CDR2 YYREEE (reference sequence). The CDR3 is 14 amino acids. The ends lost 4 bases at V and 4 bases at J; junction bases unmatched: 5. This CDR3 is CASSNGQAYNEQFF. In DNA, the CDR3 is TGTGCCAGCAGCAACGGACAGGCATACAATGAGCAGTTCTTC.

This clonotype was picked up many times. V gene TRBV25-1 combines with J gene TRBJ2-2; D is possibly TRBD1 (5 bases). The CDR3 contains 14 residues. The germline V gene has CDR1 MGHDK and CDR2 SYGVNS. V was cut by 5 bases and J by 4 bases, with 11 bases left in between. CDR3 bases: TGTGCCAGCAGTATGGGTGGGGCCACCGGGGAGCTGTTTTTT. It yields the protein CASSMGGATGELFF.

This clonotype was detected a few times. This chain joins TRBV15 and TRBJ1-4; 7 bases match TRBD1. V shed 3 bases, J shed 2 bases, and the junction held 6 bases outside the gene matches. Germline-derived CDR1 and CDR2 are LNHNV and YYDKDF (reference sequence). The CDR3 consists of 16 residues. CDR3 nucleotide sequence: TGTGCCACCAGCAGCGATGCAGGGGGGACTAATGAAAAACTGTTTTTT. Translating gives CATSSDAGGTNEKLFF.

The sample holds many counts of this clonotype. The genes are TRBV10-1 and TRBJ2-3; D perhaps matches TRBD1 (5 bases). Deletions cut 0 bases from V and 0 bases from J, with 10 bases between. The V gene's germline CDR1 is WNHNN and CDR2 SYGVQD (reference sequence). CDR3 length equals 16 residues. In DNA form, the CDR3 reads TGCGCCAGCAGTGAGTCGGCAGGGCGGAGCACAGATACGCAGTATTTT. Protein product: CASSESAGRSTDTQYF.

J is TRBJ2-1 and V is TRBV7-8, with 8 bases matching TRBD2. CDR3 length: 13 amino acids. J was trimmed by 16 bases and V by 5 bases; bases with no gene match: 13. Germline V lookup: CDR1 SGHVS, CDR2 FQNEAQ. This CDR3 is CASSPVWGLGCFF. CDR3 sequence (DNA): TGTGCCAGCAGCCCAGTGTGGGGACTAGGTTGCTTCTTC.

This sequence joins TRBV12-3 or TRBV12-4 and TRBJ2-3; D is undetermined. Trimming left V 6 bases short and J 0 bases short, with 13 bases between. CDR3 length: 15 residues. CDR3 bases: TGTGCCAGCAGCCACACAGACCTTAGCACAGATACGCAGTATTTT. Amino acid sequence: CASSHTDLSTDTQYF.

The CDR3 DNA reads TGCGCCAGCAGTGAGTCGTGGACAGCCAACGGGGGCGAGCAGTACTTC. Protein product: CASSESWTANGGEQYF. The chain uses TRBV10-2 and TRBJ2-7; the D gene could be TRBD1 or TRBD2 (6 bases each). V dropped 0 bases and J dropped 6 bases, with 18 bases sitting between them. CDR3 length: 16 amino acids. Germline V gene data show CDR1 as WSHSY and CDR2 as SAAADI.

This CDR3 is CSALAGHMEFF. DNA for the CDR3: TGCAGTGCCCTAGCGGGGCACATGGAGTTCTTC. The V and J genes are TRBV20-1 and TRBJ2-1, with TRBD2 identical over 9 bases. This CDR3 contains 11 residues. V was pared by 6 bases and J by 14 bases, with 8 bases of the junction left unmatched. Germline lookup yields CDR1 DFQATT and CDR2 SNEGSKA (reference sequence).

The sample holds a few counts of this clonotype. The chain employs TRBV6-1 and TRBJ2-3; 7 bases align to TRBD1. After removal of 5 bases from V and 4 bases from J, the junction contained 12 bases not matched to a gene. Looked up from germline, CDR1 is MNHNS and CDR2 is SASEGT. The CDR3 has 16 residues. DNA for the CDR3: TGTGCCAGCAGTCCTTACGACAGGGCATTCGCAGATACGCAGTATTTT. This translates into CASSPYDRAFADTQYF.

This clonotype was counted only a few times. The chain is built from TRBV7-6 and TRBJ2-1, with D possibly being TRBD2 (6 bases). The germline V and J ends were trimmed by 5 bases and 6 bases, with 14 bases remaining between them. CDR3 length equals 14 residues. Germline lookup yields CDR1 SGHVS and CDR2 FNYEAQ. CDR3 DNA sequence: TGTGCCAGCAGCCAAAGGGACTCTGGCAATGAGCAGTTCTTC. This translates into CASSQRDSGNEQFF.

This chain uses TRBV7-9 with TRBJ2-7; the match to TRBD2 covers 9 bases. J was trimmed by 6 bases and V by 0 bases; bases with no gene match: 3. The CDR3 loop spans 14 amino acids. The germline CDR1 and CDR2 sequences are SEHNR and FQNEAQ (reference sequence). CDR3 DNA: TGTGCCAGCAGCTTAGCGGTAGCGGGAGCCGAGCAGTACTTC. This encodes CASSLAVAGAEQYF.